Only one count was recorded for the clone carrying this T cell receptor beta chain. Its antigen is unknown. This CDR3 is also generated by other DNA sequences in the sample. Sequenced by immunoSEQ multiplex PCR; TCRdb stores in-frame clones only, minus some. The data hold tens of thousands of clones, with approximately 84% observed a single time. The sample originates from a study of a mutant IDH1 vaccine in newly diagnosed glioma. Study-wide context: Either 4-6 weeks after radiotherapy alone or alongside temozolomide, vaccination was begun. Of treated patients, approximately 62% were men and approximately 40% women, averaging around 42 years. Before enrollment, the patients had been treated with radiotherapy alone, temozolomide alone, or both together. Most of them had received both. Whole-study results and caveats: Pseudoprogression apparently lacked any relation to changes in top peripheral T cell clonotypes.

The time point was: week 11, during vaccination. A single vaccine dose contained 300 ug of mutant IDH1 20-mer peptide, and topical imiquimod was used with it. The germline V gene encodes CDR1 MNHEY and CDR2 SMNVEV (reference sequence). This CDR3 contains 14 residues. V was clipped by 2 bases and J by 1 base, with 7 bases between them. The receptor's source is a woman aged 50 to 60 with glioma. The chain recombines TRBV27 with TRBJ2-3; tentatively, D is TRBD1 (5 bases). The sample here was PBMCs, taken from a glioma patient whose treatment included an IDH1 peptide vaccine. Written as DNA, the CDR3 is TGTGCCAGCAGTTTACAGGGCGGCACAGATACGCAGTATTTT. Amino acids: CASSLQGGTDTQYF.